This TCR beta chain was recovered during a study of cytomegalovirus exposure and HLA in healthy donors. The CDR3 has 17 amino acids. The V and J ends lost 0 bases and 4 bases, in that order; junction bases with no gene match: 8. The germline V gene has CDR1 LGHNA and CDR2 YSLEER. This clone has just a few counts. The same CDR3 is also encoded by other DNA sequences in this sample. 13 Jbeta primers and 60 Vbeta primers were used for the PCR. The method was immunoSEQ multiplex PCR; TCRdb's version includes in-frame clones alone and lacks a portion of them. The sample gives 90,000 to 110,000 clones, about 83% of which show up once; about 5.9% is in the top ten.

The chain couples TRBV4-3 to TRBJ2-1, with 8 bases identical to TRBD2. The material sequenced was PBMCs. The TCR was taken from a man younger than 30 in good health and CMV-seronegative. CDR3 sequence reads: CASSQDPSGSSYNEQFF. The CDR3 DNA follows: TGCGCCAGCAGCCAAGATCCAAGCGGGAGTTCGTACAATGAGCAGTTCTTC.